The sequence of this T cell receptor beta chain was determined in a study of cytomegalovirus exposure and HLA in healthy donors. Study-wide results and limits: Sequencing depth across donors, presence/absence analyses assumed, was roughly uniform. Only CMV serostatus was available as immune exposure information.

It was with 60 Vbeta and 13 Jbeta primers that the PCR ran. Using immunoSEQ multiplex PCR, the repertoire was profiled, and TCRdb retains in-frame clones only, with some absent. The sample includes over 200,000 clones, around 76% of them seen just once. On this clone: Its matching antigen is unknown.

Donors consisted of healthy bone marrow donors. Per the germline V gene, CDR1 is SNHLY and CDR2 is FYNNEI. The CDR3 runs 13 residues. Trimming cost V 5 bases and J 4 bases, with 12 bases left between them. The sequenced sample consisted of PBMCs. V and J are TRBV2 and TRBJ2-7, with D perhaps TRBD1 (6 bases). This TCR came from a middle-aged man in good health and CMV-seropositive. As DNA, the CDR3 is TGTGCCAGCAGTCTAAGACAGGAGTACGAGCAGTACGTC. This sequence encodes CASSLRQEYEQYV.